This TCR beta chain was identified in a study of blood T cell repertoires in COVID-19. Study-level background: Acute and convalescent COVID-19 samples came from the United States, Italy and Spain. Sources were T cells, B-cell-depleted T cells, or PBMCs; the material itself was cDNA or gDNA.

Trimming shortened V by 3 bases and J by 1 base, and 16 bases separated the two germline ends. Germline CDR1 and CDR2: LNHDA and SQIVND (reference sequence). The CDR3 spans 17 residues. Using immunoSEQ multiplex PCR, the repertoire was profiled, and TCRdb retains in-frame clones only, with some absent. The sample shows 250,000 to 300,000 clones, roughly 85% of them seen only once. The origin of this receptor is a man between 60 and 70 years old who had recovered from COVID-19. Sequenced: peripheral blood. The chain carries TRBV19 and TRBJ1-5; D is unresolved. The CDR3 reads CASSIINGGPSNQPQHF. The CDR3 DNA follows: TGTGCCAGTAGTATCATAAATGGTGGCCCGAGCAATCAGCCCCAGCATTTT.